A single sample is the source of the 25 T cell receptor beta chains below, sequenced in a study of shared clonotypes between healthy human individuals. Libraries were prepared by immunoSEQ multiplex PCR; TCRdb keeps only in-frame clonotypes and omits some of them. The sample comprises some 92,000 clones, around half of which are singletons, and roughly 15% rests with the top ten. Material for sequencing was PBMCs. The source is a woman aged 40-49 years in good health. Some clones in this sample may be carry-over from other donors' samples.

This clone showed up many times. V is TRBV10-2 and J is TRBJ1-4, with D perhaps matching TRBD1 (6 bases). The V gene lost 4 bases and the J gene lost 4 bases, with 10 bases spanning the gap. The CDR3 length is 14 residues. The germline CDR1 and CDR2 sequences are WSHSY and SAAADI. CDR3 loop: CASSAGGDNEKLFF. The CDR3 region has the DNA TGCGCCAGCAGTGCCGGGGGCGATAATGAAAAACTGTTTTTT.

This clone has ten or more counts. The chain is built from TRBV7-2 and TRBJ2-5; D is perhaps TRBD1 (5 bases). Between the trimmed V and J ends, which lost 6 bases and 4 bases, there was a span of 15 bases. Germline CDR1 is SGHTA and CDR2 is FQGNSA. The CDR3 consists of 14 residues. CDR3 sequence reads: CASRARAYSETQYF. DNA of the CDR3: TGTGCCAGCAGGGCCAGGGCCTACTCAGAGACCCAGTACTTC.

The rearrangement joins TRBV4-3 to TRBJ2-1, with 9 bases that match TRBD2. The J segment lost 4 bases and the V segment lost 0 bases, leaving 1 base of the junction unmatched. CDR1 LGHNA and CDR2 YSLEER come from the germline V gene. This CDR3 comprises 15 residues. CDR3 nucleotide sequence: TGCGCCAGCAGCCAAGAGAGCGGGAGGTACAATGAGCAGTTCTTC. It translates to CASSQESGRYNEQFF.

This clone was seen at least ten times. The V call is TRBV18, the J call TRBJ2-3, with D maybe TRBD2 (5 bases). The germline V gene encodes CDR1 KGHSH and CDR2 LQKENI. V gave up 0 bases and J gave up 3 bases, with 13 bases separating them. The CDR3 consists of 16 residues. CDR3 sequence reads: CASSPPALPGTDTQYF. The DNA of the CDR3 is TGTGCCAGCTCACCACCGGCTCTACCGGGGACAGATACGCAGTATTTT.

This chain connects TRBV6-6 to TRBJ2-7, with 7 positions matching TRBD1. Germline trimming cut 5 bases from V and 3 bases from J; bases unmatched to any gene: 7. CDR1 is MNHNY and CDR2 is SVGAGI in the germline V gene (reference sequence). This CDR3 is built from 14 residues. The CDR3 here is CASSDKTGYYEQYF. The CDR3 DNA sequence: TGTGCCAGCAGTGACAAGACAGGGTACTACGAGCAGTACTTC.

This clone was picked up a small number of times. Within the sample, other DNA sequences also encode this same CDR3. The chain links TRBV18 to TRBJ2-1; possibly TRBD2 for D (5 bases). The CDR3 contains 12 residues. V lost 3 bases, J lost 10 bases, and 10 bases lay in between. CDR1 and CDR2 from the germline V gene are KGHSH and LQKENI. As DNA, the CDR3 is TGTGCCAGCTCACCCGGCAGAGGGGAGCAGTTCTTC. Translating it yields CASSPGRGEQFF.

This chain joins TRBV28 and TRBJ2-1; unclear D gene. V lost 10 bases and J 3 bases, leaving 10 bases between the germline ends. The CDR3 is made up of 12 amino acids. Germline CDR1 MDHEN, CDR2 SYDVKM. This chain's CDR3 is CATSTFYNEQFF. Written as DNA, the CDR3 is TGTGCCACGTCAACTTTCTACAATGAGCAGTTCTTC.

CDR3 protein: CASSVETGPTEAFF. The CDR3 DNA reads TGTGCCAGCAGCGTAGAGACAGGGCCCACTGAAGCTTTCTTT. The J gene is TRBJ1-1, the V gene TRBV9; the match to TRBD1 covers 7 bases. This CDR3 contains 14 residues. Germline CDR1 is SGDLS and CDR2 is YYNGEE. Trimming took 0 bases from V and 4 from J; bases not matched to a gene: 3.

The chain couples TRBV2 to TRBJ1-1, with D possibly matching TRBD1 (6 bases). The V end was cut by 3 bases, the J end by 7 bases, with 15 bases between. The CDR3 is made up of 14 amino acids. CDR1 is SNHLY, CDR2 FYNNEI, per germline. For the CDR3, the DNA is TGTGCCAGCAGTGAGAACAGGGAGGTCGGTGAAGCTTTCTTT. This codes for CASSENREVGEAFF.

The V call is TRBV25-1, the J call TRBJ2-7; 7 bases match TRBD1. The germline V gene has CDR1 MGHDK and CDR2 SYGVNS. The CDR3 is 12 residues long. V was pared by 3 bases and J by 6 bases, with 2 bases of the junction left unmatched. The CDR3 sequence is CASSDRGSEQYF. The CDR3 region has the DNA TGTGCCAGCAGTGACAGGGGGTCCGAGCAGTACTTC.

In regard to this clone: The junction departs from the called germline gene at one end, perhaps through a read error. The same CDR3 can be traced to other DNA sequences in this sample. The chain recombines TRBV5-6 with TRBJ1-1; a possible D gene is TRBD1 (5 bases). CDR1 is SGHDT and CDR2 is YYEEEE in the germline V gene. The CDR3 is made up of 14 amino acids. The CDR3 is CASSYVDSFVGAFF. DNA for the CDR3: TGCGCCAGCAGTTATGTAGACAGCTTTGTGGGAGCTTTCTTT. The full variable domain, in which reference TRBV5-6 and TRBJ1-1 provide the parts outside the CDR3, is DAGVTQSPTHLIKTRGQQVTLRCSPKSGHDTVSWYQQALGQGPQFIFQYYEEEERQRGNFPDRFSGHQFPNYSSELNVNALLLGDSALYLCASSYVDSFVGAFFGQGTRLTVV.

This clone has ten or more counts. This rearrangement joins TRBV7-2 to TRBJ1-5; D might be TRBD1 (5 bases). V lost 6 bases, J lost 4 bases, and 10 bases lay in between. Germline CDR1 and CDR2: SGHTA and FQGNSA. This CDR3 is 13 amino acids long. CDR3 nucleotides: TGTGCCAGCAGTGTACAGGCGAATCAGCCCCAGCATTTT. Its protein is CASSVQANQPQHF.

The V call is TRBV6-1, the J call TRBJ2-7; maybe TRBD2 (6 bases). With 1 base removed from V and 0 bases from J, the gap between germline ends came to 13 bases. CDR3 length: 16 residues. Germline V CDR1 and CDR2: MNHNS, SASEGT. CDR3 nucleotides: TGTGCCAGCAGTGAAGATAGCGGAACTACCTCCTACGAGCAGTACTTC. Translating it yields CASSEDSGTTSYEQYF.

This clone has at least ten counts. The chain has TRBV30 and TRBJ2-2, with 8 positions matching TRBD2. Losses at the gene ends were 2 bases for V and 0 bases for J; bases not matched to a gene: 2. Germline lookup yields CDR1 GTSNPN and CDR2 SVGIG (reference sequence). The CDR3 loop spans 15 amino acids. Here the CDR3 reads CAWSPGLANTGELFF. In DNA, the CDR3 is TGTGCCTGGAGTCCGGGACTAGCGAACACCGGGGAGCTGTTTTTT.

This clone was seen a handful of times. The rearrangement uses TRBV28 and TRBJ1-2; D ambiguous. From germline, CDR1 is MDHEN and CDR2 SYDVKM. V was trimmed by 8 bases and J by 1 base, leaving 11 bases between them. This CDR3 has 13 amino acids. DNA for the CDR3: TGTGCCAGCGGGCCCGACATTAACTATGGCTACACCTTC. Translation: CASGPDINYGYTF.

The CDR3 sequence: CALLDPTDTGELFF. CDR3 coding DNA: TGTGCCCTCCTCGACCCCACGGACACCGGGGAGCTGTTTTTT. This sequence joins TRBV7-9 and TRBJ2-2; no definite D call. Trimming removed 11 bases at V and 3 bases at J, with 16 bases between. Germline CDR1 SEHNR, CDR2 FQNEAQ (reference sequence). The CDR3 has 14 residues.

This clone was seen more than once but under ten times. The J gene is TRBJ1-5, the V gene TRBV2; D is possibly TRBD1 (5 bases). The CDR3 contains 14 residues. Germline CDR1 reads SNHLY; CDR2 reads FYNNEI. V was trimmed by 7 bases and J by 8 bases, leaving 18 bases between them. CDR3 in DNA: TGTGCCAGCAAGTTGACAGTCTCAGAGGAGCCCCAGCATTTT. Translating it yields CASKLTVSEEPQHF.

The chain joins TRBV9 to TRBJ1-2; D is unresolved. CDR3 length: 14 amino acids. In germline, CDR1 is SGDLS, CDR2 YYNGEE. V was shortened by 0 bases and J by 7 bases, with 13 bases between the two germline ends. CDR3 bases: TGTGCCAGCAGCGTAGATCGGGGAGCGGGTGGCTACACCTTC. As protein: CASSVDRGAGGYTF.

This clone came up many times. The J gene is TRBJ2-7, the V gene TRBV29-1; TRBD1 aligns across 7 bases. The CDR3 runs 13 residues. Per the germline V gene, CDR1 is SQVTM and CDR2 is ANQGSEA. J gave up 2 bases and V 4 bases, and 5 bases lay outside the gene matches. The CDR3 reads CSVGRGQTYEQYF. The CDR3 DNA reads TGCAGCGTTGGTCGGGGACAGACCTACGAGCAGTACTTC.

V gene TRBV5-1 combines with J gene TRBJ2-3, with D possibly matching TRBD1 (5 bases). The ends were cut back, 0 bases at V and 0 bases at J, with 11 bases in the middle. The length of the CDR3 is 16 residues. Per germline, CDR1 SGHRS and CDR2 YFSETQ. CDR3 loop: CASSLGQGWSTDTQYF. CDR3 DNA sequence: TGCGCCAGCAGCTTGGGGCAGGGTTGGAGCACAGATACGCAGTATTTT.

This clone has at least ten counts. The chain couples TRBV5-6 to TRBJ2-7; 9 bases agree with TRBD1. The CDR3 consists of 15 residues. J gave up 7 bases and V 2 bases, and 10 bases lay outside the gene matches. Germline CDR1 reads SGHDT; CDR2 reads YYEEEE. The chain's CDR3 is CASSFPGQGGFEQYF. The CDR3 DNA reads TGTGCCAGCAGCTTCCCGGGACAGGGCGGCTTTGAGCAGTACTTC.

V gene TRBV7-3 combines with J gene TRBJ2-3; 7 bases agree with TRBD1. The V and J ends lost 4 bases and 0 bases, in that order; junction bases with no gene match: 4. CDR3 length: 15 amino acids. From germline, CDR1 is SGHTA and CDR2 FQGTGA. The CDR3, as DNA: TGTGCCAGCAGCTACGGGACAGCGAGCACAGATACGCAGTATTTT. It specifies CASSYGTASTDTQYF.

CDR3 in DNA: TGTGCCAGCAGCCAAGATTTGGGAACCGGCGGGGAGCTGTTTTTT. Its translation: CASSQDLGTGGELFF. The chain is built from TRBV4-2 and TRBJ2-2; D ambiguous. V lost 0 bases to trimming and J lost 7 bases, with 12 bases between them. The germline gives CDR1 LGHNA, CDR2 YNFKEQ. The CDR3 has 15 amino acids.

This clone was counted only a few times. The junction departs from germline at one end; a sequencing error may be responsible. The chain has TRBV11-1 and TRBJ2-2; TRBD2 matches 11 bases. In germline, CDR1 is SGHAT, CDR2 FQDESV (reference sequence). This CDR3 spans 17 amino acids. CDR3: CASNLAALAGDTGELFF. The DNA of the CDR3 is TGTGCCAGCAACTTAGCAGCACTAGCGGGAGACACCGGGGAGCTGTTTTTT.

The genes are TRBV18 and TRBJ2-1, with D maybe TRBD1 (5 bases). Germline CDR1 and CDR2: KGHSH and LQKENI. The CDR3 spans 14 residues. The ends were cut back, 4 bases at V and 7 bases at J, with 14 bases in the middle. CDR3 in amino acids: CASSQAGMRNEQFF. For the CDR3, the DNA is TGTGCCAGCTCACAGGCAGGGATGAGGAATGAGCAGTTCTTC.